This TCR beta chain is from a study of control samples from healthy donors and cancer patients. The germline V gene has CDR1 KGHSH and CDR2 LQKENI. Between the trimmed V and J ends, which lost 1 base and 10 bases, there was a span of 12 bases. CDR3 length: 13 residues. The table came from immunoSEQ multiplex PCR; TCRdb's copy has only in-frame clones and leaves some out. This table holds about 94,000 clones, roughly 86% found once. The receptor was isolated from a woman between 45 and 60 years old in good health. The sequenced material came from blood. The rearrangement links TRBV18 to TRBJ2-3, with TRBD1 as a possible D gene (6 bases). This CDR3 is CASSPQGEGAQYF. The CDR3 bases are TGTGCCAGCTCACCACAGGGGGAAGGTGCGCAGTATTTT.